This T cell receptor (delta chain) was captured by sequencing in a study of DNA immune sequencing with unique molecular identifiers (dated by TCRdb to the early 2020s). With respect to the entire study: gammadelta T cells were enriched from buffy coats using immunomagnetic cell separation, and their genomic DNA was sequenced. Fluorescence-activated cell sorting was used to enrich gammadelta T cells from PBMC of roughly nine healthy individuals. In the comparison of enriched versus non-enriched samples, 100 ng of enriched gammadelta T-cell DNA and roughly 0.91 ug of non-enriched PBMC DNA were sequenced. An ultrasensitive DNA-based TRD repertoire sequencing method using PCR-introduced unique molecular identifiers was developed and validated in the study. Validation of the sequencing method was done both on synthetic reference molecules and on blood samples taken from healthy individuals. Donors were healthy individuals, with nine to eleven donors profiled from sorted peripheral blood gammadelta T cells.

Receptors were amplified or captured by multiplex PCR. Genomic DNA was amplified with a 32-plex assay using primers for all 8 TRDV and 4 TRDJ genes covering the CDR3. A 12-nucleotide UMI was introduced during 3 barcoding PCR cycles, after which a second PCR was performed with Illumina adapter primers. AMPure XP beads were used to purify the libraries, whose quality was checked on a Fragment Analyzer using the HS NGS Fragment kit. Sequencing was run on an Illumina MiniSeq mid-output kit with roughly 20% PhiX and 150 cycles of paired-end reads. On the authors' methods: MIGEC version 1.2.9 was used to process the reads, grouping the reads by UMI and building error-corrected consensus sequences. For post-processing, modified scripts from VDJtools version 1.2.1 were used together with the tcR R package. In TCRdb, clones were called once more from the public reads by CATT, and rows of identical DNA were later combined. TCRdb assigned the V and J calls; the authors' analysis was not used. This sample comprises hundreds of delta-chain clones, roughly 29% of them detected only once. The ten largest clones take up about 45% of the sample.

Overall results and qualifications from the work: TRDV2 paired with TRDJ1 was the most common TRD rearrangement among clonotypes in healthy donors. Variation in TRD repertoire diversity was observed between healthy donors, with several donors found to be highly oligoclonal, in that the top 5 clonotypes exceeded half of productive molecules. Novel TRD sequences not targeted by the primers cannot be detected with the primer-based approach.

CDR1 is given as TSWWSYY and CDR2 as QGS, both from the germline V gene. The CDR3 goes from the cysteine to the phenylalanine over 22 residues. Only the CDR3 DNA is retained, 66 bases long and in frame from the first base. Relative to germline, V is missing 0 bases and J is missing 2 bases, with 23 bases of the junction outside any gene match. This clone is identified as medium-sized (0.01 to 0.1%). Its recognized antigen is unknown. No much larger clone is present one base from it, and per-base qualities are unavailable. The rearrangement joined TRDV1 to TRDJ1, with 8 central nucleotides matching TRDD3. The sample was gamma-delta T cells enriched from blood buffy coat, or unenriched PBMCs (not recorded which). The TCR sequence derives from a human donor in good health. Here the CDR3 is given as CALGELANPTYWGLLGTDKLIF. The DNA sequence reads TGTGCTCTTGGGGAACTTGCCAACCCCACGTACTGGGGGCTATTGGGGACCGATAAACTCATCTTT.